Below, 30 T cell receptor beta chains from the same sample are listed, as sequenced in a study of cytomegalovirus exposure and HLA in healthy donors. 60 Vbeta and 13 Jbeta primers were used in PCR. The table came from immunoSEQ multiplex PCR; TCRdb's copy has only in-frame clones and leaves some out. The sample carries around 170,000 clones, over 70% recorded once. Sequencing was carried out using PBMCs. The receptors stem from a man aged 50 to 60 in good health and CMV-seronegative.

The chain uses TRBV6-5 and TRBJ2-7; TRBD2 agrees at 12 bases. CDR3 length equals 14 residues. With 5 bases clipped from V and 6 bases from J, the junction kept 5 bases outside the gene matches. The germline CDR1 and CDR2 sequences are MNHEY and SVGAGI. The CDR3 loop is CASSLGLAGLEQYF. Written as DNA, the CDR3 is TGTGCCAGCAGTCTGGGACTAGCGGGTCTCGAGCAGTACTTC.

The chain links TRBV4-3 to TRBJ2-1, with D possibly TRBD2 on 5 matching bases. The germline CDR1 and CDR2 sequences are LGHNA and YSLEER. V dropped 0 bases and J dropped 5 bases, with 11 bases sitting between them. This CDR3 has 15 amino acids. CDR3: CASSQEGGFHNEQFF. In DNA form, the CDR3 reads TGCGCCAGCAGCCAAGAGGGCGGGTTCCACAATGAGCAGTTCTTC.

The J gene is TRBJ1-1, the V gene TRBV14, with 8 positions matching TRBD1. The CDR3 is 14 amino acids. Germline V gene lookup returns CDR1 SGHDN and CDR2 FVKESK. Trimming took 1 base from V and 10 from J; bases not matched to a gene: 8. CDR3 in DNA: TGTGCCAGCAGCCAAGGCGGTACAGGGGGGGGAGCTTTCTTT. This encodes CASSQGGTGGGAFF.

The gene calls are TRBV9 and TRBJ1-3; D is undetermined. The germline gives CDR1 SGDLS, CDR2 YYNGEE. This CDR3 has 16 residues. Trimming took 2 bases from V and 0 from J, leaving 12 bases between them. CDR3 loop: CASSVDTRRSGNTIYF. The CDR3, as DNA: TGTGCCAGCAGCGTTGACACCCGCCGCTCTGGAAACACCATATATTTT.

This rearrangement joins TRBV18 to TRBJ2-5; a weak D match, TRBD2 (5 bases). Germline V lookup: CDR1 KGHSH, CDR2 LQKENI. The V end lost 0 bases, the J end lost 0 bases, and 14 bases lay between the germline ends. The CDR3 is 17 residues long. CDR3 residues: CASSPPLDYPYQETQYF. CDR3 DNA: TGTGCCAGCTCACCACCTTTAGACTACCCTTACCAAGAGACCCAGTACTTC.

This clone was picked up a small number of times. The J gene is TRBJ2-1, the V gene TRBV2, with D possibly TRBD1 on 6 matching bases. V lost 6 bases and J lost 9, with 15 bases in between. Per germline, CDR1 SNHLY and CDR2 FYNNEI. The CDR3 is 13 residues long. CDR3: CASRGARAIEQFF. DNA of the CDR3: TGTGCCAGCAGGGGGGCCCGCGCGATTGAGCAGTTCTTC.

The chain links TRBV7-2 to TRBJ1-2; D ambiguous. The V end lost 5 bases, the J end lost 6 bases, and 16 bases lay between the germline ends. Germline loops: CDR1 SGHTA, CDR2 FQGNSA. CDR3 length: 14 amino acids. DNA for the CDR3: TGTGCCAGCAGCCCTCCTATCGCCCCCGATGGCTACACCTTC. Translating it yields CASSPPIAPDGYTF.

The chain has TRBV6-9 and TRBJ1-2, with D tentatively TRBD1 (6 bases). The CDR3 contains 12 residues. Germline CDR1 and CDR2: MNHGY and SVAAGI. The V end lost 2 bases, the J end lost 10 bases, and 11 bases lay between the germline ends. CDR3 bases: TGTGCCAGCAGTTATCCAGGGGAAGTCTACACCTTC. The encoded protein is CASSYPGEVYTF.

This clone was seen a single time. This sequence joins TRBV2 and TRBJ2-7; TRBD1 matches 9 bases. Germline lookup yields CDR1 SNHLY and CDR2 FYNNEI. The CDR3 is 15 residues long. After removal of 6 bases from V and 4 bases from J, the junction contained 10 bases not matched to a gene. The CDR3: CASSPEDRGGYEQYF. CDR3 DNA sequence: TGTGCCAGCAGCCCAGAGGACAGGGGAGGGTACGAGCAGTACTTC.

The chain is built from TRBV5-6 and TRBJ2-5; a weak D match, TRBD2 (6 bases). V dropped 1 base and J dropped 3 bases, with 10 bases sitting between them. There are 14 residues in the CDR3. Per germline, CDR1 SGHDT and CDR2 YYEEEE. CDR3 amino acids: CASSLRGLKETQYF. CDR3 sequence (DNA): TGTGCCAGCAGCTTGAGGGGACTGAAAGAGACCCAGTACTTC.

In regard to this clone: Compared with germline, one end of the junction differs, possibly owing to a read error. The V gene is TRBV7-9, the J gene TRBJ1-4, with 7 bases matching TRBD1. Germline V gene lookup returns CDR1 SEHNR and CDR2 FQNEAQ (reference sequence). CDR3 size: 16 residues. CDR3 loop: CSSSLAPTGVFEKLFF. CDR3 nucleotide sequence: TGTTCCAGCAGCTTGGCCCCAACAGGGGTTTTTGAAAAACTGTTTTTT.

The chain carries TRBV29-1 and TRBJ1-5, with 8 bases aligning to TRBD1. V lost 0 bases to trimming and J lost 2 bases; unmatched junction nucleotides: 3. Germline-derived CDR1 and CDR2 are SQVTM and ANQGSEA. This CDR3 has 15 residues. Here the CDR3 reads CSVEETGVGNQPQHF. The CDR3 nucleotides read TGCAGCGTTGAAGAGACAGGGGTGGGCAATCAGCCCCAGCATTTT.

This clone came up once. This chain connects TRBV29-1 to TRBJ1-1; D gene uncertain. V lost 0 bases and J 7 bases, leaving 15 bases between the germline ends. Germline V lookup: CDR1 SQVTM, CDR2 ANQGSEA. This CDR3 is 14 amino acids long. CDR3 region: CSVEERVRSGEAFF. CDR3 in DNA: TGCAGCGTTGAAGAGAGGGTAAGGTCCGGTGAAGCTTTCTTT.

V usage is TRBV7-3 and J usage is TRBJ1-5; D uncertain. Trimming took 9 bases from V and 9 from J, leaving 12 bases between them. Germline values: CDR1 SGHTA, CDR2 FQGTGA. The CDR3 contains 11 residues. CDR3: CARLTAWPQHF. CDR3 sequence (DNA): TGTGCCAGGCTAACCGCCTGGCCCCAGCATTTT.

The chain couples TRBV6-5 to TRBJ1-2, with D uncertain. The CDR3 totals 15 residues. Trimming shortened V by 5 bases and J by 4 bases, and 17 bases separated the two germline ends. CDR1 is MNHEY and CDR2 is SVGAGI in the germline V gene. CDR3 sequence: CASSIRGREFYGYTF. In nucleotides, the CDR3 is TGTGCCAGCAGTATTAGAGGGCGAGAATTCTATGGCTACACCTTC.

This chain uses TRBV6-1 with TRBJ1-2; D gene unclear. From germline, CDR1 is MNHNS and CDR2 SASEGT. The CDR3 spans 14 residues. V lost 4 bases, J lost 5 bases, and 14 bases lay in between. This chain's CDR3 is CASSGRGGGYGYTF. CDR3 sequence (DNA): TGTGCCAGCAGTGGACGGGGAGGTGGGTATGGCTACACCTTC.

The rearrangement links TRBV5-6 to TRBJ2-2; 7 nucleotides agree with TRBD1. Germline assignment: CDR1 SGHDT and CDR2 YYEEEE. CDR3 length equals 14 residues. V lost 4 bases to trimming and J lost 4 bases; unmatched junction nucleotides: 4. The CDR3 DNA follows: TGTGCCAGCAGCCAGGGACAGCGCACCGGGGAGCTGTTTTTT. Translated, it gives CASSQGQRTGELFF.

The CDR3 region has the DNA TGCGCCAGCAGTGAAGGGGTCGGTCAGCCCCAGCATTTT. Encoded protein: CASSEGVGQPQHF. The chain uses TRBV10-1 and TRBJ1-5; D may be TRBD1 (5 bases). V dropped 3 bases and J dropped 6 bases, with 9 bases sitting between them. The CDR3 covers 13 residues. Germline CDR1 WNHNN, CDR2 SYGVQD (reference sequence).

This clone has just one count. The chain couples TRBV15 to TRBJ2-7, with D unclear. The germline gives CDR1 LNHNV, CDR2 YYDKDF (reference sequence). V was trimmed by 0 bases and J by 6 bases, leaving 9 bases between them. The CDR3 consists of 13 residues. The CDR3 loop reads CATSRDLAAEQYF. The CDR3 nucleotides are TGTGCCACCAGCAGAGATCTGGCGGCCGAGCAGTACTTC.

The chain couples TRBV12-5 to TRBJ2-1; TRBD2 agrees at 10 bases. The CDR3 loop spans 18 amino acids. Trimming at V came to 2 bases and at J to 3 bases, leaving 10 bases not matched to a gene. Germline assignment: CDR1 LGHNT and CDR2 FRNRAP. CDR3 DNA sequence: TGTGCTAGTGGTTTGCGGCTAGCGGGGGCCTTTGGCTACAATGAGCAGTTCTTC. This gives the protein CASGLRLAGAFGYNEQFF.

This chain joins TRBV7-3 and TRBJ1-1; D possibly corresponds to TRBD1 (6 bases). Germline loops: CDR1 SGHTA, CDR2 FQGTGA. Trimming shortened V by 5 bases and J by 4 bases, and 11 bases separated the two germline ends. This CDR3 contains 13 residues. The CDR3 sequence is CASSQGGGTEAFF. The CDR3 DNA reads as TGTGCCAGCAGCCAAGGGGGGGGCACTGAAGCTTTCTTT.

This chain uses TRBV27 with TRBJ2-7; D possibly corresponds to TRBD1 (6 bases). V lost 3 bases and J lost 10, with 16 bases in between. CDR3 length: 13 amino acids. Germline CDR1 is MNHEY and CDR2 is SMNVEV (reference sequence). CDR3 amino acids: CASSFQAGVPQYF. The CDR3, as DNA: TGTGCCAGCAGTTTCCAGGCAGGGGTTCCCCAGTACTTC.

V gene TRBV7-8 combines with J gene TRBJ2-3; D possibly corresponds to TRBD2 (5 bases). Trimming shortened V by 7 bases and J by 0 bases, and 14 bases separated the two germline ends. Germline loops: CDR1 SGHVS, CDR2 FQNEAQ. The CDR3 is made up of 15 amino acids. In nucleotides, the CDR3 is TGTGCCAGCATCTCTAGCCTTACTAGCACAGATACGCAGTATTTT. Protein: CASISSLTSTDTQYF.

This clone was recorded only once. This chain uses TRBV7-3 with TRBJ1-2, with TRBD1 identical over 8 bases. In germline, CDR1 is SGHTA, CDR2 FQGTGA. The CDR3 extends over 16 amino acids. V lost 4 bases and J lost 4; bases outside the gene matches: 11. CDR3 nucleotide sequence: TGTGCCAGCAGCTCACAGACCGGGACAGGCGGCTATGGCTACACCTTC. Its translation: CASSSQTGTGGYGYTF.

The chain combines TRBV7-9 with TRBJ2-7; the D gene is possibly TRBD2 (5 bases). Germline CDR1 and CDR2: SEHNR and FQNEAQ (reference sequence). Between the trimmed V and J ends, which lost 2 bases and 3 bases, there was a span of 11 bases. There are 14 residues in the CDR3. Written as DNA, the CDR3 is TGTGCCAGCAGCTTACCCCCGGGAAACTACGAGCAGTACTTC. Its translation: CASSLPPGNYEQYF.

V usage is TRBV10-3 and J usage is TRBJ2-3; TRBD2 matches at 10 bases. CDR1 and CDR2 from the germline V gene are ENHRY and SYGVKD. The CDR3 contains 15 residues. Germline trimming cut 3 bases from V and 3 bases from J; bases unmatched to any gene: 3. The CDR3 here is CAISETSGVTDTQYF. Written as DNA, the CDR3 is TGTGCCATCAGTGAAACTAGCGGGGTAACAGATACGCAGTATTTT.

This chain links TRBV5-6 with TRBJ2-7; 7 positions agree with TRBD2. Unmatched junction bases numbered 12, after V lost 3 bases and J lost 6 bases. Germline CDR1 SGHDT, CDR2 YYEEEE. The CDR3 runs 15 residues. The CDR3 region has the DNA TGTGCCAGCAGCTGGATTACTGGCGGGGGTCGCGAGCAGTACTTC. This translates into CASSWITGGGREQYF.

In its sample, this clone was seen a few times. The V gene is TRBV5-4, the J gene TRBJ2-5; possible D gene TRBD2, 6 bases. CDR3 length: 14 residues. From germline, CDR1 is SGHNT and CDR2 YYREEE (reference sequence). Trimming removed 4 bases at V and 7 bases at J, with 17 bases between. The CDR3 reads CASSLTSEPGTQYF. CDR3 coding DNA: TGTGCCAGCAGCCTGACTAGTGAGCCGGGGACCCAGTACTTC.

The V call is TRBV9, the J call TRBJ2-1; D unresolved. The CDR3 spans 13 residues. Per germline, CDR1 SGDLS and CDR2 YYNGEE. V was shortened by 1 base and J by 4 bases, with 6 bases between the two germline ends. CDR3 in amino acids: CASSVPGYNEQFF. CDR3 sequence (DNA): TGTGCCAGCAGCGTACCCGGGTACAATGAGCAGTTCTTC.

V is TRBV15 and J is TRBJ2-3; maybe TRBD2 (7 bases). Germline V CDR1 and CDR2: LNHNV, YYDKDF (reference sequence). V was clipped by 3 bases and J by 2 bases, with 12 bases between them. The CDR3 is 15 amino acids. The CDR3 here is CATSSGGGDTDTQYF. CDR3 DNA: TGTGCCACCAGCAGCGGCGGGGGCGACACAGATACGCAGTATTTT.